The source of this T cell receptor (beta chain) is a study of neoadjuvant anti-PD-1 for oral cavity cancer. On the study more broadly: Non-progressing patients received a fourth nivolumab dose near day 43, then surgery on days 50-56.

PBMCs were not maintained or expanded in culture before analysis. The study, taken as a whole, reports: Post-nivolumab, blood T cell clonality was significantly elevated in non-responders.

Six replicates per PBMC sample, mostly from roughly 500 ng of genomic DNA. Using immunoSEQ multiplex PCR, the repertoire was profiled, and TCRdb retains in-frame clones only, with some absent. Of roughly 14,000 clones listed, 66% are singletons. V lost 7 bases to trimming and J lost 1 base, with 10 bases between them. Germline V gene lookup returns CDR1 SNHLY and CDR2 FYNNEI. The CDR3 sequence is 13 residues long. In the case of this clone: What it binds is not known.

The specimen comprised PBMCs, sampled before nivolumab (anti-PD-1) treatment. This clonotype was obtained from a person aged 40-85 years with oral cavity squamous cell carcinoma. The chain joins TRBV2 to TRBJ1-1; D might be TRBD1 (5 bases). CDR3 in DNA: TGTGCCAGCAAGGTGGGGGGGAACACTGAAGCTTTCTTT. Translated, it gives CASKVGGNTEAFF.